A selection of T cell receptor beta chains follows, all from one sample in a study of OX40 agonist ivuxolimab in advanced cancers. Method: immunoSEQ multiplex PCR; TCRdb's copy keeps in-frame clones and lacks some. The sample lists 40,000 or so clones, roughly 90% seen once, with roughly 18% in the top ten. The sample in question was CD4+ or CD8+ T cells sorted from blood, obtained in a trial of the OX40 agonist ivuxolimab. These receptors came from an adult with an advanced solid tumor such as melanoma, head and neck, liver or kidney cancer. Each CDR3 is given with its conserved first and last residue. Each record gives: CDR3 protein, CDR3 DNA, V gene, D gene, J gene, CDR3 length. D genes are given only for firm matches.

cdr3_aa: CASSPDRKPLYNEQFF
cdr3_nt: TGTGCCAGCAGTCCGGACAGGAAGCCCCTTTACAATGAGCAGTTCTTC
v_call: TRBV28
d_call: TRBD1
j_call: TRBJ2-1
cdr3_length: 16

cdr3_aa: CASRRDRANYGYTF
cdr3_nt: TGTGCCAGCCGACGAGACAGGGCCAACTATGGCTACACCTTC
v_call: TRBV27
d_call: TRBD1
j_call: TRBJ1-2
cdr3_length: 14

cdr3_aa: CASSLGGSGQETQYF
cdr3_nt: TGTGCCAGCAGCTTAGGCGGTAGCGGCCAAGAGACCCAGTACTTC
v_call: TRBV7-9
d_call: NA
j_call: TRBJ2-5
cdr3_length: 15

cdr3_aa: CASSLGDGQETQYF
cdr3_nt: TGTGCCAGCAGCTTGGGCGACGGACAAGAGACCCAGTACTTC
v_call: TRBV7-8
d_call: NA
j_call: TRBJ2-5
cdr3_length: 14

cdr3_aa: CASSPRQGASYEQYF
cdr3_nt: TGTGCCAGCAGCCCTAGACAGGGGGCTTCCTACGAGCAGTACTTC
v_call: TRBV13
d_call: TRBD1
j_call: TRBJ2-7
cdr3_length: 15

cdr3_aa: CASSYSSAGSGNTIYF
cdr3_nt: TGTGCCAGCAGTTACTCGAGTGCGGGGTCTGGAAACACCATATATTTT
v_call: TRBV6-5
d_call: NA
j_call: TRBJ1-3
cdr3_length: 16

cdr3_aa: CASGVQPQHF
cdr3_nt: TGTGCCAGCGGTGTTCAGCCCCAGCATTTT
v_call: TRBV6-1
d_call: NA
j_call: TRBJ1-5
cdr3_length: 10

cdr3_aa: CASRIGTGVNGYTF
cdr3_nt: TGTGCAAGCAGAATCGGGACAGGGGTGAATGGCTACACCTTC
v_call: TRBV27
d_call: TRBD1
j_call: TRBJ1-2
cdr3_length: 14

cdr3_aa: CASMANGGGRQPQHF
cdr3_nt: TGCGCCAGCATGGCGAACGGGGGCGGTCGGCAGCCCCAGCATTTT
v_call: TRBV10-2
d_call: NA
j_call: TRBJ1-5
cdr3_length: 15

cdr3_aa: CACPGMRGGGELFF
cdr3_nt: TGTGCCTGCCCGGGAATGAGGGGCGGCGGGGAGCTGTTTTTT
v_call: TRBV30
d_call: NA
j_call: TRBJ2-2
cdr3_length: 14

cdr3_aa: CASSLRTTGANQPQHF
cdr3_nt: TGTGCCAGCAGCTTACGGACGACAGGGGCTAATCAGCCCCAGCATTTT
v_call: TRBV7-8
d_call: TRBD1
j_call: TRBJ1-5
cdr3_length: 16

cdr3_aa: CASSLEGRETSSGANVLTF
cdr3_nt: TGTGCCAGCAGCTTAGAGGGGCGCGAAACAAGCTCTGGGGCCAACGTCCTGACTTTC
v_call: TRBV7-8
d_call: NA
j_call: TRBJ2-6
cdr3_length: 19

cdr3_aa: CASSFLISNTEAFF
cdr3_nt: TGTGCCAGCAGTTTCCTAATTTCCAACACTGAAGCTTTCTTT
v_call: TRBV28
d_call: NA
j_call: TRBJ1-1
cdr3_length: 14

cdr3_aa: CASRGLAGVYTDTQYF
cdr3_nt: TGTGCCAGTAGGGGACTAGCGGGGGTCTACACAGATACGCAGTATTTT
v_call: TRBV28
d_call: TRBD2
j_call: TRBJ2-3
cdr3_length: 16

cdr3_aa: CASSDWPREDEQFF
cdr3_nt: TGTGCCAGCAGTGATTGGCCAAGGGAGGATGAGCAGTTCTTC
v_call: TRBV6-4
d_call: NA
j_call: TRBJ2-1
cdr3_length: 14

cdr3_aa: CASFPSGLSGTQYF
cdr3_nt: TGTGCCTCTTTTCCGTCGGGGCTATCCGGGACCCAGTACTTC
v_call: TRBV6-5
d_call: NA
j_call: TRBJ2-5
cdr3_length: 14

cdr3_aa: CSVETGQALNEQFF
cdr3_nt: TGCAGCGTTGAAACGGGTCAGGCCCTCAATGAGCAGTTCTTC
v_call: TRBV29-1
d_call: NA
j_call: TRBJ2-1
cdr3_length: 14

cdr3_aa: CASSIDPRSSPLHF
cdr3_nt: TGTGCCAGTAGTATAGACCCCCGCAGTTCACCCCTCCACTTT
v_call: TRBV19
d_call: NA
j_call: TRBJ1-6
cdr3_length: 14

cdr3_aa: CATSRDREGLFF
cdr3_nt: TGTGCCACCAGCAGAGATCGAGAGGGGCTGTTTTTT
v_call: TRBV15
d_call: NA
j_call: TRBJ1-4
cdr3_length: 12

cdr3_aa: CASTIGLGELFF
cdr3_nt: TGTGCCAGCACCATTGGACTCGGGGAGCTGTTTTTT
v_call: TRBV7-9
d_call: NA
j_call: TRBJ2-2
cdr3_length: 12